This paragraph covers one T cell receptor (beta chain) sequence. Its specificity is unknown. TCRdb's table, derived via immunoSEQ multiplex PCR, lists solely in-frame clones and lacks some. This table has under 200,000 clones, around 93% appearing once. The data were taken from a study of T cell responses to AZD1222 COVID-19 vaccine. Study information: It was second doses at about 4 or about 12 weeks that were pooled. Study conclusions and caveats: Of spike-specific TCRs, nearly half reportedly target regions left unmutated in variants. Repertoire sampling happened only post peak T cell response. Following two doses of AZD1222, Spike-specific TCR breadth and depth rose.

Germline loops: CDR1 LGHDT, CDR2 YNNKEL (reference sequence). V lost 4 bases and J lost 4; bases outside the gene matches: 6. This CDR3 is built from 17 residues. The receptor's source is an adult in good health. The V and J genes are TRBV3-1 (or the pseudogene TRBV3-2) and TRBJ2-2, with 13 bases fitting TRBD2. The sample here was peripheral blood, taken on day 0 of AZD1222 vaccination. The CDR3 loop is CASSRLTSGRATGELFF. CDR3 DNA sequence: TGTGCCAGCAGCCGACTAACTAGCGGGAGGGCCACCGGGGAGCTGTTTTTT.